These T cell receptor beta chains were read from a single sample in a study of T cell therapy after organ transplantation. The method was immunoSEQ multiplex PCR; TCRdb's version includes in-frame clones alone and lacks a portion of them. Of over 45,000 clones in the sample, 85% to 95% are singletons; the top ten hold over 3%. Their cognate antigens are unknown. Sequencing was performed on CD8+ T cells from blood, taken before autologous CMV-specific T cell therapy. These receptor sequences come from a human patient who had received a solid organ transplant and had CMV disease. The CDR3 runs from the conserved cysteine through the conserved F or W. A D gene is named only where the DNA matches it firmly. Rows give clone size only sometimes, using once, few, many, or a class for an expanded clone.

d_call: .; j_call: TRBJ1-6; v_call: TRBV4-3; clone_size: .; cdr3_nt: TGCGCCAGCAGCCAAGAGGACGAGGACTATTCACCCCTCCACTTT; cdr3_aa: CASSQEDEDYSPLHF
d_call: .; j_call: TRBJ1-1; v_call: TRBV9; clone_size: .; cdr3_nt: TGTGCCAGCACCCCAAATCCGGACGCCCTTATTGGGATAAACACTGAAGCTTTCTTT; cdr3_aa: CASTPNPDALIGINTEAFF
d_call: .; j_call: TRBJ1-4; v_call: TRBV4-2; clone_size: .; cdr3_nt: TGTGCCAGCACCTCAGGGTGGGATGAAAAACTGTTTTTT; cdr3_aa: CASTSGWDEKLFF
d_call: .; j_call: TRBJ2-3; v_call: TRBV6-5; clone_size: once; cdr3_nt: TGTGCCAGCAGCAACCCTACTAGGACAGATACGCAGTATTTT; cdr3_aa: CASSNPTRTDTQYF
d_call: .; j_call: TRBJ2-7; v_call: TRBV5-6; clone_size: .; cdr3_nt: TGTGCCAGCAGCTTGTACAGCCCCTACGAGCAGTACTTC; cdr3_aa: CASSLYSPYEQYF
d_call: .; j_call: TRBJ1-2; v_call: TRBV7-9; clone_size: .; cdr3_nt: TGTGCCAGCAGCTTAGTGTTGGGGAGGTCTGGCTACACCTTC; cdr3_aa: CASSLVLGRSGYTF
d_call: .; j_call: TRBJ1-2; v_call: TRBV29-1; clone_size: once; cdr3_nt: TGCAGCGTTGAAGAGTGGATGAGGCAGGGCTATGGCTACACCTTC; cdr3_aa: CSVEEWMRQGYGYTF
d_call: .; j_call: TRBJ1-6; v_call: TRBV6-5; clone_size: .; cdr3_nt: TGTGCCAGCAGTTACTCGAAGGGTTCACCCCTCCACTTT; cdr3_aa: CASSYSKGSPLHF
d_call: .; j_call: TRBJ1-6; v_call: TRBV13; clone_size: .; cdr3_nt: TGTGCCAGCAGAACTACTGGGGCCAGGGGATTGAATTCACCCCTCCACTTT; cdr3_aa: CASRTTGARGLNSPLHF
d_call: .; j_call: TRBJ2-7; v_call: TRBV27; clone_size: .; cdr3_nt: TGTGCCAGCAGTTTATTCGGAGACTCCTACGAGCAGTACTTC; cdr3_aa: CASSLFGDSYEQYF
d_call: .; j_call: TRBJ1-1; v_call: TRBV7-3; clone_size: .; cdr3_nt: TGTGCCAGCAGCTTAGGGACTCTATCTGAAGCTTTCTTT; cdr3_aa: CASSLGTLSEAFF
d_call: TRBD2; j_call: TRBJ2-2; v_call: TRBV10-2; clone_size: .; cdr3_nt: TGCGCCAGCAGTGACCCTAGACTAGCGGGGGGGCCCGGGGAGCTGTTTTTT; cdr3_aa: CASSDPRLAGGPGELFF
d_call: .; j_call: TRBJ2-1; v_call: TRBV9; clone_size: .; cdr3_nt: TGTGCCAGCAGCGACCTAAGCAATGAGCAGTTCTTC; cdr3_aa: CASSDLSNEQFF
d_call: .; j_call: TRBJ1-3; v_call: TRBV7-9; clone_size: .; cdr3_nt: TGTGCCAGCAGCTTAATCCCCTTTGAGGGAGGGAGGAAAGGAAACACCATATATTTT; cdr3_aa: CASSLIPFEGGRKGNTIYF
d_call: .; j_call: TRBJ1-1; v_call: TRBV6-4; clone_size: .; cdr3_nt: TGTGCCAGCAGTGACTCGGGAGCTGAAGCTTTCTTT; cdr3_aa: CASSDSGAEAFF
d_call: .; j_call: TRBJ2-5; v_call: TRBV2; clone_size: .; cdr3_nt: TGTGCCAGCAGTGAAGCGCTTCGACAGCTCGAAGAGACCCAGTACTTC; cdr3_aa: CASSEALRQLEETQYF
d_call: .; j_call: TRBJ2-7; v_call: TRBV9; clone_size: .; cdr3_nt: TGTGCCAGCAGCGTAGAGGTTACAGGGAGCGAGCAGTACTTC; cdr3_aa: CASSVEVTGSEQYF
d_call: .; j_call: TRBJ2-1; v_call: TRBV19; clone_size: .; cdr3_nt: TGTGCCAGTAGTACCGTCCCGGGGGCCTACAATGAGCAGTTCTTC; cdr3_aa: CASSTVPGAYNEQFF
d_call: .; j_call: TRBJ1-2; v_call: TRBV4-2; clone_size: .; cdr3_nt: TGTGCCAGCAGCCAAGATGGTTTTTCTCGGAGGGATGGCTACACCTTC; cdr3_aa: CASSQDGFSRRDGYTF
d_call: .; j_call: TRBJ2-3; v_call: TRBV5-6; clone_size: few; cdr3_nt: TGTGCCAGCAGCGGTTACAGGGAAGATACGCAGTATTTT; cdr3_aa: CASSGYREDTQYF
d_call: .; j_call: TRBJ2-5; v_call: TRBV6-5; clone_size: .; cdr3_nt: TGTGCCAGCAGTTACACGGCAGGGACCCAAGAGACCCAGTACTTC; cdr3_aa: CASSYTAGTQETQYF
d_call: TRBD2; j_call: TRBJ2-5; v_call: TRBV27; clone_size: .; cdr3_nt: TGTGCCAGCAGTGGACTAGCGGGTGAGACCCAGTACTTC; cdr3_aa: CASSGLAGETQYF
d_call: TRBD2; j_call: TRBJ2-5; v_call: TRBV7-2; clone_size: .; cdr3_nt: TGTGCCAGCAGCTCTCGGACTAGCGGGAGGTCCGTGGCCCAGTACTTC; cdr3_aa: CASSSRTSGRSVAQYF